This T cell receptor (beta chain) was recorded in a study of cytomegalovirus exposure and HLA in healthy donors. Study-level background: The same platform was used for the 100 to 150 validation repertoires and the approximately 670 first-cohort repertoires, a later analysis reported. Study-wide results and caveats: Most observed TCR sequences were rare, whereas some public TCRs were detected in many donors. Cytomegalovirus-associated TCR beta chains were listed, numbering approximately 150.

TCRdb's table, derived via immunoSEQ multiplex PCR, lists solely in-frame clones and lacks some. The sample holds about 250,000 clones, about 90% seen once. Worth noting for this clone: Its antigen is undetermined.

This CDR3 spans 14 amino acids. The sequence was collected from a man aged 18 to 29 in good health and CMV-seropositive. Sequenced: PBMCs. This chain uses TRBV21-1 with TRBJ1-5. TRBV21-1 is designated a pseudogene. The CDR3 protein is CASSPRGRGQPQHF. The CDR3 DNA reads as TGTGCCAGCAGCCCCCGGGGGCGCGGGCAGCCCCAGCATTTT.